This TCR beta chain is from a study of T cells in Graves' hyperthyroidism and ophthalmopathy. CDR1 and CDR2 from the germline V gene are KGHDR and SFDVKD. The V end lost 7 bases, the J end lost 4 bases, and 12 bases lay between the germline ends. The CDR3 runs to 14 residues. RNA transcripts were the template for amplifying TCR beta CDR3 regions. The TCR CDR3 was amplified in a first-round RT-PCR using the HTBI primer set. One entry per CDR3 protein results from TCRdb running MiXCR on the multiplex PCR reads. Of about 590,000 distinct CDR3 sequences in the sample, 15% to 19% were seen once. Diagnosis rested on symptoms, serum thyroxine and TRAb, thyroid ultrasound, and orbital computed tomography. This clonotype was counted many times.

The V and J genes are TRBV24-1 and TRBJ2-2, with a tentative D call TRBD2 (6 bases). The clonotype comes from a woman aged 25 to 39 with Graves' hyperthyroidism. Sequencing was done on a sample of blood. DNA for the CDR3: TGTGCCACCAGGATGCGGGACGGCACCGGGGAGCTGTTTTTT. Translation: CATRMRDGTGELFF.